The next 20 T cell receptor beta chains were all read from a single sample in a study of cytomegalovirus exposure and HLA in healthy donors. With 60 Vbeta and 13 Jbeta primers, the PCR was carried out. Sequenced by immunoSEQ multiplex PCR; TCRdb stores in-frame clones only, minus some. Of a few hundred thousand clones in the sample, about 74% are singletons; the top ten hold around a sixth. Specimen: PBMCs. The receptor set was obtained from a man aged 40-50 years in good health and CMV-seronegative.

V gene TRBV13 combines with J gene TRBJ1-2, with TRBD1 matching 7 bases. Germline V gene sequence: CDR1 PRHDT, CDR2 FYEKMQ (reference sequence). The CDR3 consists of 18 residues. V shed 0 bases, J shed 1 base, and the junction held 11 bases outside the gene matches. This CDR3 reads CASSLGSRGRTLNYGYTF. As DNA, the CDR3 is TGTGCCAGCAGCTTAGGTTCTAGGGGGCGGACCCTTAACTATGGCTACACCTTC.

This sequence joins TRBV27 and TRBJ2-2; TRBD2 agrees at 9 bases. Looked up from germline, CDR1 is MNHEY and CDR2 is SMNVEV (reference sequence). This CDR3 has 17 residues. J lost 2 bases, V lost 8 bases, and 12 bases had no gene match. In nucleotides, the CDR3 is TGTGCCAGCGCAGATCACAAGCGGGGGGTCAACACCGGGGAGCTGTTTTTT. Translation: CASADHKRGVNTGELFF.

This clone was counted once. The V gene is TRBV18, the J gene TRBJ2-7; tentative D call: TRBD2 (5 bases). The V end lost 5 bases, the J end lost 0 bases, and 11 bases lay between the germline ends. This CDR3 has 14 residues. From germline, CDR1 is KGHSH and CDR2 LQKENI. CDR3 amino acids: CASSARESSYEQYF. CDR3 coding DNA: TGTGCCAGCTCAGCTCGGGAAAGCTCCTACGAGCAGTACTTC.

The rearrangement links TRBV19 to TRBJ1-5; D is uncertain. CDR1 LNHDA and CDR2 SQIVND come from the germline V gene (reference sequence). The CDR3 has 16 amino acids. V lost 7 bases and J lost 0, with 16 bases in between. As DNA, the CDR3 is TGTGCCAGTACCCGCGTCGGGGTTAATAGCAATCAGCCCCAGCATTTT. Translated, it gives CASTRVGVNSNQPQHF.

This chain uses TRBV15 with TRBJ1-1; possibly TRBD1 for D (5 bases). Trimming stripped 8 bases from V and 0 bases from J, with 13 bases between. The germline CDR1 and CDR2 sequences are LNHNV and YYDKDF (reference sequence). The length of the CDR3 is 14 residues. CDR3 protein: CATGGALMNTEAFF. Written as DNA, the CDR3 is TGTGCCACCGGAGGGGCCCTGATGAACACTGAAGCTTTCTTT. Together with reference TRBV15 and TRBJ1-1, the CDR3 gives the full variable domain: DAMVIQNPRYQVTQFGKPVTLSCSQTLNHNVMYWYQQKSSQAPKLLFHYYDKDFNNEADTPDNFQSRRPNTSFCFLDIRSPGLGDTAMYLCATGGALMNTEAFFGQGTRLTVV.

In DNA form, the CDR3 reads TGTGCCAGTAGTACAGGGCCCAGCAATCAGCCCCAGCATTTT. Translation: CASSTGPSNQPQHF. V is TRBV19 and J is TRBJ1-5; D possibly corresponds to TRBD1 (5 bases). Germline CDR1 LNHDA, CDR2 SQIVND (reference sequence). Trimming took off 4 bases at V and 1 base at J, with 8 bases between the two ends. The CDR3 contains 14 residues.

CDR3 DNA sequence: TGTGCCAGCAGCTTGGCCACCGGGAGTTGGGTAAATGAGCAGTTCTTC. This sequence encodes CASSLATGSWVNEQFF. This chain links TRBV5-8 with TRBJ2-1, with D perhaps TRBD2 (6 bases). The CDR3 is made up of 16 amino acids. Trimming removed 0 bases at V and 7 bases at J, with 17 bases between. The germline gives CDR1 SGHTS, CDR2 YDEGEE.

This clone has just a few counts. The rearrangement uses TRBV5-5 and TRBJ1-2; TRBD1 might be the D (6 bases). This CDR3 is 15 amino acids long. Germline assignment: CDR1 SGHKS and CDR2 YYEKEE (reference sequence). Trimming left V 4 bases short and J 8 bases short, with 21 bases between. The DNA for the CDR3 is TGTGCCAGCAGCAGTGACAGTACAGGGACTAACGGCTACACCTTC. Amino acid sequence: CASSSDSTGTNGYTF.

The chain is built from TRBV6-5 and TRBJ1-2, with no clear D. Germline assignment: CDR1 MNHEY and CDR2 SVGAGI. The length of the CDR3 is 13 residues. V lost 7 bases to trimming and J lost 4 bases, with 13 bases between them. CDR3 sequence (DNA): TGTGCCAGCACCCCCGCATCGGGCTATGGCTACACCTTC. It specifies CASTPASGYGYTF.

This clone was found a few times. Other DNA sequences of this sample code for an identical CDR3. The chain carries TRBV7-3 and TRBJ1-6; no clear D gene. The CDR3 has 13 residues. The V gene lost 0 bases and the J gene lost 7 bases, with 4 bases spanning the gap. Germline CDR1 and CDR2: SGHTA and FQGTGA. CDR3 loop: CASSLTLNSPLHF. DNA of the CDR3: TGTGCCAGCAGCTTAACTTTAAATTCACCCCTCCACTTT.

V usage is TRBV4-1 and J usage is TRBJ1-1, with a weak D call TRBD1 (6 bases). Germline CDR1 reads MGHRA; CDR2 reads YSYEKL. V was trimmed by 3 bases and J by 7 bases, leaving 21 bases between them. The CDR3 runs 16 residues. CDR3: CASSHRDRPPLFEAFF. The CDR3 DNA is TGCGCCAGCAGCCATCGAGACAGGCCCCCTTTATTTGAAGCTTTCTTT.

This clone appeared once. The CDR3 here is CAINPRADTQYF. CDR3 DNA sequence: TGTGCCATCAACCCCAGGGCAGATACGCAGTATTTT. J is TRBJ2-3 and V is TRBV7-9; D is perhaps TRBD1 (5 bases). V dropped 10 bases and J dropped 4 bases, with 12 bases sitting between them. The CDR3 is 12 amino acids. Germline V gene sequence: CDR1 SEHNR, CDR2 FQNEAQ (reference sequence).

V and J are TRBV7-9 and TRBJ2-3; 7 bases match TRBD2. With 5 bases clipped from V and 0 bases from J, the junction kept 8 bases outside the gene matches. The CDR3 is made up of 16 amino acids. Germline values: CDR1 SEHNR, CDR2 FQNEAQ (reference sequence). Here the CDR3 DNA reads TGTGCCAGCAGCCCAAGGCCTAGCGGAAGCACAGATACGCAGTATTTT. Translated, it gives CASSPRPSGSTDTQYF.

The rearrangement links TRBV6-6 to TRBJ2-5; 9 bases agree with TRBD1. This CDR3 has 16 residues. Unmatched junction bases numbered 9, after V lost 2 bases and J lost 5 bases. Germline loops: CDR1 MNHNY, CDR2 SVGAGI (reference sequence). The CDR3 protein is CASSYLGQGPKETQYF. CDR3 nucleotide sequence: TGTGCCAGCAGTTACCTAGGACAGGGGCCAAAGGAGACCCAGTACTTC.

The chain links TRBV30 to TRBJ2-2; 8 bases fit TRBD1. The germline CDR1 and CDR2 sequences are GTSNPN and SVGIG (reference sequence). The V and J ends lost 2 bases and 1 base, in that order; junction bases with no gene match: 3. The CDR3 has 15 residues. The CDR3, as DNA: TGTGCCTGGAGTTTCGGGACAGGGAACACCGGGGAGCTGTTTTTT. As protein: CAWSFGTGNTGELFF.

This clone was observed a single time. The genes are TRBV7-9 and TRBJ2-2; 8 bases match TRBD1. Per the germline V gene, CDR1 is SEHNR and CDR2 is FQNEAQ (reference sequence). With V trimmed by 5 bases and J by 1 base, 3 bases remained unmatched. The CDR3 is 15 amino acids. The CDR3 is CASSRGQGNTGELFF. The CDR3 bases are TGTGCCAGCAGCCGCGGACAGGGGAACACCGGGGAGCTGTTTTTT.

Points on this clone: One junction end does not reproduce the germline sequence, and a read error may be involved. The V gene is TRBV7-9, the J gene TRBJ2-3, with a tentative D call TRBD1 (7 bases). CDR1 and CDR2 (germline): SEHNR, FQNEAQ (reference sequence). The CDR3 consists of 16 residues. The DNA for the CDR3 is TGTTCCAGCAGCCCCCCAGGGGGGTTTAGCACAGATACGCAGTATTTT. This encodes CSSSPPGGFSTDTQYF.

This sequence joins TRBV18 and TRBJ2-2; TRBD1 matches 7 bases. V shed 2 bases, J shed 7 bases, and the junction held 7 bases outside the gene matches. The CDR3 loop spans 15 amino acids. Germline CDR1 and CDR2: KGHSH and LQKENI. Written as DNA, the CDR3 is TGTGCCAGCTCACCAAGAGGGAGACAGGGCGGGGAGCTGTTTTTT. This codes for CASSPRGRQGGELFF.

The V gene is TRBV14, the J gene TRBJ1-5, with no clear D. The V gene's germline CDR1 is SGHDN and CDR2 FVKESK. This CDR3 has 13 residues. With 1 base removed from V and 9 bases from J, the gap between germline ends came to 10 bases. The CDR3 DNA sequence: TGTGCCAGCAGCCAAGGGAATGGCGGGCCCCAGCATTTT. Translation gives CASSQGNGGPQHF.

This chain joins TRBV5-1 and TRBJ2-3; D might be TRBD1 (6 bases). Per the germline V gene, CDR1 is SGHRS and CDR2 is YFSETQ. The CDR3 is 15 amino acids. Trimming cost V 6 bases and J 1 base, with 15 bases left between them. CDR3 protein: CASTRDTKRTDTQYF. The CDR3 DNA reads as TGCGCCAGCACCCGGGACACAAAACGCACAGATACGCAGTATTTT.